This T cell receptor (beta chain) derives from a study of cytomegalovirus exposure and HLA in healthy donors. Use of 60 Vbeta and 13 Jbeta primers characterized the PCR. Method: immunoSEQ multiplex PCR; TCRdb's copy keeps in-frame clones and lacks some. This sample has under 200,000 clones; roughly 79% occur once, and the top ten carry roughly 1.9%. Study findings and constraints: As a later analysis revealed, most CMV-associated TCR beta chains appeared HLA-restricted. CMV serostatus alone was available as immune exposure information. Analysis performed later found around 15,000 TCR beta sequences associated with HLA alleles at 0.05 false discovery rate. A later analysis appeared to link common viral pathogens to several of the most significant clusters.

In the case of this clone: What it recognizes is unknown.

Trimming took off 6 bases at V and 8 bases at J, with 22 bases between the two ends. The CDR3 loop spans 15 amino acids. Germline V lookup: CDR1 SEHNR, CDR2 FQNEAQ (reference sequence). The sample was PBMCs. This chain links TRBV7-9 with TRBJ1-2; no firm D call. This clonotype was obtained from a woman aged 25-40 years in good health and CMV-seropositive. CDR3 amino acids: CASRPPFMAGKGYTF. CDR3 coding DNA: TGTGCCAGCAGGCCTCCGTTCATGGCAGGCAAGGGCTACACCTTC.